These 17 T cell receptor beta chains share one sample of origin, sequenced in a study of blood T cell repertoires in COVID-19. The table came from immunoSEQ multiplex PCR; TCRdb's copy has only in-frame clones and leaves some out. In the table there are more than 150,000 clones, roughly 80% of which are singletons. Specimen: PBMCs or T cells enriched from blood (not recorded which). Receptors were obtained from a man between 50 and 59 years old who had recovered from COVID-19.

CDR3 DNA: TGTGCCAGCAGCCACAGGGGCAGCACAGATACGCAGTATTTT. This gives the protein CASSHRGSTDTQYF. The rearrangement joins TRBV7-7 to TRBJ2-3; 7 bases align to TRBD1. The CDR3 runs to 14 residues. J was trimmed by 0 bases and V by 5 bases; bases with no gene match: 2. The germline V gene has CDR1 SSHAT and CDR2 FNYEAQ (reference sequence).

This clone occurred a few times. J is TRBJ2-2 and V is TRBV5-6; D may be TRBD1 (5 bases). CDR1 and CDR2 (germline): SGHDT, YYEEEE. The CDR3 extends over 14 amino acids. The ends were cut back, 0 bases at V and 6 bases at J, with 9 bases in the middle. The CDR3 sequence is CASSLALGAGELFF. CDR3 nucleotide sequence: TGTGCCAGCAGCTTGGCCCTAGGGGCCGGGGAGCTGTTTTTT.

This chain links TRBV30 with TRBJ1-6, with 9 nucleotides matching TRBD1. Germline CDR1 GTSNPN, CDR2 SVGIG (reference sequence). With V trimmed by 3 bases and J by 5 bases, 5 bases remained unmatched. The CDR3 sequence is 15 residues long. The CDR3 loop is CAWSGTGYDNSPLHF. CDR3 in DNA: TGTGCCTGGAGCGGGACAGGGTATGATAATTCACCCCTCCACTTT.

CDR3 region: CASSPGLAGPSTDTQYF. The CDR3 nucleotides read TGTGCCAGCAGTCCGGGACTAGCGGGACCAAGCACAGATACGCAGTATTTT. The chain is built from TRBV2 and TRBJ2-3, with TRBD2 identical over 13 bases. With 5 bases clipped from V and 0 bases from J, the junction kept 5 bases outside the gene matches. This CDR3 has 17 amino acids. Per germline, CDR1 SNHLY and CDR2 FYNNEI.

This rearrangement joins TRBV7-2 to TRBJ2-1; 8 bases agree with TRBD2. V lost 6 bases and J lost 10; bases outside the gene matches: 8. CDR1 SGHTA and CDR2 FQGNSA come from the germline V gene. The CDR3 sequence is 13 residues long. CDR3 coding DNA: TGTGCCAGCAGGGCCTTCACTAGCGGAGAGCAGTTCTTC. This gives the protein CASRAFTSGEQFF.

The sample holds a few counts of this clone. CDR3 in amino acids: CASSLVGNSPLHF. The CDR3 bases are TGTGCCAGCAGTTTGGTCGGGAATTCACCCCTCCACTTT. The chain employs TRBV28 and TRBJ1-6; D gene uncertain. The germline CDR1 and CDR2 sequences are MDHEN and SYDVKM. V gave up 3 bases and J gave up 7 bases, with 7 bases separating them. The CDR3 sequence is 13 residues long.

The chain carries TRBV28 and TRBJ2-2, with 7 bases lining up with TRBD2. This CDR3 spans 17 amino acids. CDR1 and CDR2 (germline): MDHEN, SYDVKM. The J segment lost 0 bases and the V segment lost 6 bases, leaving 10 bases of the junction unmatched. The CDR3, as DNA: TGTGCCAGCAGCCCTATAACGGGACTAACGAACACCGGGGAGCTGTTTTTT. It translates to CASSPITGLTNTGELFF.

This CDR3 is CASSKSWLAGVRGQETQYF. The CDR3 DNA is TGTGCCAGCAGCAAGTCTTGGCTAGCGGGAGTCAGGGGCCAAGAGACCCAGTACTTC. This chain connects TRBV21-1 to TRBJ2-5; no DNA check was done on the table's D call, TRBD2. TRBV21-1 is a documented pseudogene. This CDR3 contains 19 residues.

The chain couples TRBV7-3 to TRBJ2-7, with TRBD2 matching over 9 bases. CDR1 and CDR2 from the germline V gene are SGHTA and FQGTGA. J was trimmed by 0 bases and V by 0 bases; bases with no gene match: 0. The CDR3 extends over 15 amino acids. The CDR3 coding sequence is TGTGCCAGCAGCTTAACTAGCGGGGGCTCCTACGAGCAGTACTTC. Its translation: CASSLTSGGSYEQYF.

The rearrangement joins TRBV30 to TRBJ2-4, with unresolved D. The CDR3 has 13 residues. Trimming left V 6 bases short and J 0 bases short, with 9 bases between. Germline V CDR1 and CDR2: GTSNPN, SVGIG (reference sequence). The CDR3 bases are TGTGCCTGTTTAACAATAGCCAAAAACATTCAGTACTTC. It yields the protein CACLTIAKNIQYF.

The chain recombines TRBV5-1 with TRBJ2-6; 14 bases map to TRBD2. Per the germline V gene, CDR1 is SGHRS and CDR2 is YFSETQ. Germline trimming cut 7 bases from V and 4 bases from J; bases unmatched to any gene: 10. The CDR3 sequence is 18 residues long. CDR3 bases: TGCGCCAGCTCCGGGACTAGCGGGAGTTATACCGGGGCCAACGTCCTGACTTTC. Protein product: CASSGTSGSYTGANVLTF. Supplemented by reference TRBV5-1 and TRBJ2-6, the full variable domain reads KAGVTQTPRYLIKTRGQQVTLSCSPISGHRSVSWYQQTPGQGLQFLFEYFSETQRNKGNFPGRFSGRQFSNSRSEMNVSTLELGDSALYLCASSGTSGSYTGANVLTFGAGSRLTVL.

The chain joins TRBV5-6 to TRBJ2-1; no clear D gene. There are 15 residues in the CDR3. Trimming took off 1 base at V and 1 base at J, with 9 bases between the two ends. Germline-derived CDR1 and CDR2 are SGHDT and YYEEEE. The CDR3 reads CASSLQFNSYNEQFF. CDR3 in DNA: TGTGCCAGCAGCTTGCAGTTTAATTCCTACAATGAGCAGTTCTTC.

In this sample, this clone turned up once. The chain recombines TRBV2 with TRBJ2-5; TRBD1 matches 8 bases. Germline CDR1 reads SNHLY; CDR2 reads FYNNEI. This CDR3 spans 15 amino acids. Trimming removed 6 bases from V and 5 bases from J; junction bases left unmatched: 11. The CDR3 is CASRADRGSGETQYF. The CDR3 DNA reads as TGTGCCAGCAGAGCTGACAGGGGATCCGGGGAGACCCAGTACTTC.

The rearrangement joins TRBV19 to TRBJ2-1; TRBD2 agrees at 9 bases. This CDR3 contains 17 residues. CDR1 LNHDA and CDR2 SQIVND come from the germline V gene (reference sequence). With V trimmed by 7 bases and J by 4 bases, 14 bases remained unmatched. CDR3: CASTKLGRLAGYNEQFF. The DNA for the CDR3 is TGTGCCAGTACCAAATTGGGGAGGCTAGCGGGATACAATGAGCAGTTCTTC.

The chain combines TRBV24-1 with TRBJ1-2, with D unresolved. The CDR3 contains 14 residues. The germline V and J ends were trimmed by 0 bases and 1 base, with 5 bases remaining between them. Germline CDR1 reads KGHDR; CDR2 reads SFDVKD. The CDR3 loop is CATSDLNSNYGYTF. CDR3 bases: TGTGCCACCAGTGATTTGAACAGTAACTATGGCTACACCTTC.

The CDR3 loop reads CASSLRAGQETQYF. DNA for the CDR3: TGTGCCAGCAGCTTAAGGGCGGGCCAAGAGACCCAGTACTTC. The chain has TRBV7-9 and TRBJ2-5; TRBD2 is a possible D gene (5 bases). With 2 bases removed from V and 1 base from J, the gap between germline ends came to 8 bases. The CDR3 sequence is 14 residues long. Germline lookup yields CDR1 SEHNR and CDR2 FQNEAQ (reference sequence).

The J gene is TRBJ1-2, the V gene TRBV28; tentatively, D is TRBD1 (6 bases). Germline values: CDR1 MDHEN, CDR2 SYDVKM. Trimming stripped 7 bases from V and 7 bases from J, with 16 bases between. The length of the CDR3 is 13 residues. The DNA for the CDR3 is TGTGCCAGCATCTTAGGGGGGGCGGGTGGCTACACCTTC. This codes for CASILGGAGGYTF.